The rows below give T cell receptor beta chains drawn from one sample of a study of T-cell memory formation after mild COVID-19. MiXCR was run by TCRdb on the 5' RACE reads, yielding one entry per CDR3 protein. The table has about 270,000 distinct CDR3 sequences, 15% to 20% seen once. The material sequenced was PBMCs or a T cell subset sorted from them (not recorded which). These receptors all stem from a man younger than 35 who had mild COVID-19 (a few samples of this study predate the infection). Cell type and time point are not known. Each CDR3 is given with its conserved first and last residue. A D gene is named only where the DNA matches it firmly. A clone size is listed for some rows: how often the clone was seen (once, few, many), or a class if it is expanded.

j_gene	v_gene	abundance	d_gene	CDR3nt	CDR3aa
TRBJ2-2	TRBV9	NA	NA	TGTGCCAGCAGCCGCGCCGGGAACACCGGGGGGCTGTTTTTT	CASSRAGNTGGLFF
TRBJ2-1	TRBV7-9	NA	NA	TGTGCCAGCAGCTTAATTTCAGATGAGCAGTTCTTC	CASSLISDEQFF
TRBJ2-3	TRBV4-3	few	TRBD2	TGCGCCAGCAGCCCGGGCGGGGGTCACACAGATACGCAGTATTTT	CASSPGGGHTDTQYF
TRBJ1-2	TRBV12-3/TRBV12-4	NA	NA	TGTGCCAGCAGAACGGACGGAGCTAAGGGCTACACCTTC	CASRTDGAKGYTF
TRBJ1-2	TRBV4-2	NA	NA	TGTGCCAGCAGCCAAGGTCTCGGGCAGGGCTATGGCTACACCTTC	CASSQGLGQGYGYTF
TRBJ2-7	TRBV5-1	few	NA	TGCGCCAGCAGCTTGGGCCCAGGCTCCTACGAGCAGTACTTC	CASSLGPGSYEQYF
TRBJ2-6	TRBV7-9	NA	NA	TGTGCCAGCAGCTTAGTTTTTCCGGCCTACTCTGGGGCCAACGTCCTGACTTTC	CASSLVFPAYSGANVLTF
TRBJ2-1	TRBV12-3/TRBV12-4	many	NA	TGTGCCAGCAGTTTGCGGGGGCTGAATGAGCAGTTCTTC	CASSLRGLNEQFF
TRBJ2-7	TRBV7-3	NA	TRBD1	TGTGCTAGCGGGCCGGGACAGGGCGAGCAGTACTTC	CASGPGQGEQYF
TRBJ2-7	TRBV20-1	few	NA	TGCAGTGCTAGAATTATCGACCTCTACGAGCAGTACTTC	CSARIIDLYEQYF
TRBJ1-3	TRBV5-6	NA	NA	TGTGCCAGCAGCTGGGGCCCTCACTCTGGAAACACCATATATTTT	CASSWGPHSGNTIYF
TRBJ2-1	TRBV5-1	NA	NA	TGCGCCAGCAGCGAAGGGACACCGAGGAACTACAATGAGCAGTTCTTC	CASSEGTPRNYNEQFF
TRBJ1-5	TRBV24-1	NA	NA	TGTGCCACCGGTCGTGGGGGTGGCCAGCCCCAGCATTTT	CATGRGGGQPQHF
TRBJ2-7	TRBV5-6	few	NA	TGTGCCAGCAGCCCGGGGGGGGGACAGTCGATCTACGAGCAGTACTTC	CASSPGGGQSIYEQYF
TRBJ2-2	TRBV7-2	few	TRBD2	TGTGCCAGCAGCCCTCGGGACTACCCCCGTGGAGACGGGGAGCTGTTTTTT	CASSPRDYPRGDGELFF
TRBJ2-5	TRBV5-1	few	NA	TGCGCCAGCAGCTTGTGGCAGTACCAAGAGACCCAGTACTTC	CASSLWQYQETQYF
TRBJ2-7	TRBV18	few	TRBD1	TGTGCCAGCTCACCAGAACAGGGGGCGCTTCACGAGCAGTACTTC	CASSPEQGALHEQYF
TRBJ1-1	TRBV27	few	NA	TGTGCCAGCAGTTGGGGGGGATTCTCTGAAGCTTTCTTT	CASSWGGFSEAFF
TRBJ2-3	TRBV20-1	many	NA	TGCAGTGCTCCGGCAACTAGGGGAGATACGCAGTATTTT	CSAPATRGDTQYF
TRBJ1-5	TRBV6-1	NA	NA	TGTGCCAGCACCAGACAGAATCAGCCCCAGCATTTT	CASTRQNQPQHF
TRBJ2-7	TRBV12-3/TRBV12-4	NA	NA	TGTGCCAGCAGTTTACTAGAGCCCTACGAGCAGTACTTC	CASSLLEPYEQYF
TRBJ2-3	TRBV5-1	NA	NA	TGCGCCAGCAGCTTGGCTCGGACTACGAGCGCAGATACGCAGTATTTT	CASSLARTTSADTQYF
TRBJ1-6	TRBV2	NA	TRBD1	TGTGCCAGCACCGGGACAGGGGGCGGACATTCACCCCTCCACTTT	CASTGTGGGHSPLHF
TRBJ1-5	TRBV7-8	NA	NA	TGTGCCAGCAGCGTCAGGGCTTTTGGCAATCAGCCCCAGCATTTT	CASSVRAFGNQPQHF
TRBJ2-5	TRBV7-2	NA	NA	TGTGCCAGCAGCTCCCCCGGGACTCTCCAAGAGACCCAGTACTTC	CASSSPGTLQETQYF
TRBJ2-5	TRBV5-6	few	TRBD1	TGTGCCAGCAGCTTTGGACAGGGCCGGGAGACCCAGTACTTC	CASSFGQGRETQYF
TRBJ2-3	TRBV5-1	NA	TRBD2	TGCGCCAGCAGCTTGGACCTAGCGGGGAGTATGGATACGCAGTATTTT	CASSLDLAGSMDTQYF
TRBJ1-6	TRBV6-5	many	NA	TGTGCCAGCAGTACGGGGGGCTCACCCCTCCACTTT	CASSTGGSPLHF
TRBJ1-5	TRBV3-1	few	NA	TGTGCCAGCAGCGTAGGTTTGGGGGATGGAAGCAATCAGCCCCAGCATTTT	CASSVGLGDGSNQPQHF